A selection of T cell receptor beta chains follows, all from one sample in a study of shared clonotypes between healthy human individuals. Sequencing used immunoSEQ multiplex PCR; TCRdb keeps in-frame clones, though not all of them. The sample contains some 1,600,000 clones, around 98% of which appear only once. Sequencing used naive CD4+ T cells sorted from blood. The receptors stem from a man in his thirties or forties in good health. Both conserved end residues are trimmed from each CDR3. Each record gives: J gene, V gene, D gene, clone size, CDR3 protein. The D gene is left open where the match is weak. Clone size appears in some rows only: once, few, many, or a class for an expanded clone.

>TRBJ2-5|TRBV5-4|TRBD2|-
ASSYGTSEY
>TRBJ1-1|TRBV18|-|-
ASSPRGWPEAF
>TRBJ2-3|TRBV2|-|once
ASSEAEGDTQY
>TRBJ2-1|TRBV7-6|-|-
ASSSYGTLGLF
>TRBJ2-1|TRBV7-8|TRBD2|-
ASSLAVAPHGLADYNEQF
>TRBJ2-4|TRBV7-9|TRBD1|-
ASSFSSDRAQIAKNIQY
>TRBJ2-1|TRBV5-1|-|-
ASSLVGGANEQF
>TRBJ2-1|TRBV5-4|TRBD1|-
ASGGQGLNEQF
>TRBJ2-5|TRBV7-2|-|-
ASSLRHLRRETQY
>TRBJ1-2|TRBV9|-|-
ASSVVGGGGGGYT
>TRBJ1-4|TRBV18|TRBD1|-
ASSPTGGDEKLF
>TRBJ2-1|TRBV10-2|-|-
ASSGQGSSYNEQF
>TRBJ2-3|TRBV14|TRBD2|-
ASSPHSGRLSDTQY
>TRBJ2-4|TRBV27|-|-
ASSQGWGALAKNIQY
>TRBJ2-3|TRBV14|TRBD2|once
ASSQLAGAGVDTQY
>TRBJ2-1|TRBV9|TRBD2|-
ASSVAGGPWEQF
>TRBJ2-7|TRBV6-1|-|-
ASSEAKGSSYEQY
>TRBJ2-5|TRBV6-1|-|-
ASMKGDKETQY
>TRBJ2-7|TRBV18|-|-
ASSPMGPHEQY
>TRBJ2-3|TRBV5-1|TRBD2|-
ASSLLAEVTDTQY
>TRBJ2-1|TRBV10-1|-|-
ASSESVIANNEQF
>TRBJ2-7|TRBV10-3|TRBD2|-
AIRPGLAPQEQY